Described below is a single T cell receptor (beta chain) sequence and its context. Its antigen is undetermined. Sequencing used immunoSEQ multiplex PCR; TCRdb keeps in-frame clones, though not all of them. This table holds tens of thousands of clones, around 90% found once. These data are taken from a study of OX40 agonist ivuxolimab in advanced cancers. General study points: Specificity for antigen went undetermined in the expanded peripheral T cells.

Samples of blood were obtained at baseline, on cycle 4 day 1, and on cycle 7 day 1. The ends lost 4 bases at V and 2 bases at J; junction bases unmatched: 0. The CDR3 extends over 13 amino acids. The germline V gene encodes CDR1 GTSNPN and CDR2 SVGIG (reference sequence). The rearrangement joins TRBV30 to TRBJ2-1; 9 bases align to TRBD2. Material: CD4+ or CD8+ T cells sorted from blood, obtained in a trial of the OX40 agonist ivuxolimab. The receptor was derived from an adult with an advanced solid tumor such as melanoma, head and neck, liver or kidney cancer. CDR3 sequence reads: CAWTSGAYNEQFF. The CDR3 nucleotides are TGTGCCTGGACTAGCGGGGCCTACAATGAGCAGTTCTTC.